Listed below are T cell receptor beta chains from one sample, sequenced in a study of CD8 T cells in Susac syndrome. Each CDR3 protein is one row after TCRdb ran MiXCR on the immunoSEQ multiplex PCR reads. The table has 65,000 to 100,000 distinct CDR3 sequences, around 96% seen once. Sequencing was performed on CD8+ T cells from PBMCs. The receptors were sampled from a human donor with Susac syndrome. The conserved cysteine and the conserved F or W are not part of the CDR3 here.

J gene: TRBJ2-7; V gene: TRBV20-1; CDR3 protein: SGRTGSYEQY
J gene: TRBJ2-1; V gene: TRBV7-9; CDR3 protein: ASSTTGDEQF
J gene: TRBJ2-2; V gene: TRBV6-5; CDR3 protein: ASSYGREHTGELF
J gene: TRBJ1-1; V gene: TRBV27; CDR3 protein: ASSLRKGRPAF
J gene: TRBJ1-2; V gene: TRBV4-2; CDR3 protein: ASSQLVGEPGYT
J gene: TRBJ2-1; V gene: TRBV29-1; CDR3 protein: SVPSDLDYNEQF
J gene: TRBJ2-7; V gene: TRBV7-9; CDR3 protein: ASSLAGTSGNEQY
J gene: TRBJ1-2; V gene: TRBV20-1; CDR3 protein: SARLPGSHSYGYT
J gene: TRBJ2-5; V gene: TRBV7-8; CDR3 protein: ASSVRDRAQETQY
J gene: TRBJ2-2; V gene: TRBV27; CDR3 protein: ASSFLSLQKAGELF
J gene: TRBJ2-7; V gene: TRBV3-1; CDR3 protein: ASSQALIGGLAPYEQY
J gene: TRBJ2-5; V gene: TRBV14; CDR3 protein: ASSPGLAGGQETQY